These T cell receptor beta chains were read from a single sample in a study of tumor-infiltrating lymphocytes in localized non-small cell lung cancer. Sequencing was performed with immunoSEQ multiplex PCR; in TCRdb, only in-frame clones are kept and a portion is missing. Here the sample spans about 14,000 clones, about 71% being singletons. Sequencing was done on a sample of lung tumor tissue. These receptors all stem from a human donor with non-small cell lung cancer. The CDR3 runs from the conserved cysteine through the conserved F or W. D genes are given only for firm matches. Clone size appears in some rows only: once, few, many, or a class for an expanded clone.

d_gene	abundance	v_gene	j_gene	CDR3nt	CDR3aa
NA	NA	TRBV4-3	TRBJ2-7	TGCGCCAGCAGCCAAGTGAGAGGGCTCTACGAGCAGTACTTC	CASSQVRGLYEQYF
TRBD2	NA	TRBV9	TRBJ2-7	TGTGCCAGCAGCACCGAAGCGGGGGGGGTTTTGAACGAGCAGTACTTC	CASSTEAGGVLNEQYF
NA	medium-sized	TRBV2	TRBJ2-7	TGTGCCAGCAGTGATTCGGAGACCTACGAGCAGTACTTC	CASSDSETYEQYF
NA	few	TRBV9	TRBJ1-1	TGTGCCAGCAGCATCTCAGGGGCCGGGACGGCTGAAGCTTTCTTT	CASSISGAGTAEAFF
NA	NA	TRBV30	TRBJ1-6	TGTGCCTGGAGCGGAGAGGGTTCACCCCTCCACTTT	CAWSGEGSPLHF
NA	few	TRBV7-3	TRBJ2-2	TGTGCCAGCAGCCCCGGCGGGGGCTACACCGGGGAGCTGTTTTTT	CASSPGGGYTGELFF
TRBD1	NA	TRBV7-3	TRBJ1-2	TGTGCCAGCAGCAGACAGGGGAACTATGGCTACACCTTC	CASSRQGNYGYTF
TRBD2	NA	TRBV7-2	TRBJ2-3	TGTGCCAGCAGCTCCCAGGTTGCGGGGGGGCCAAGCACAGATACGCAGTATTTT	CASSSQVAGGPSTDTQYF
NA	large	TRBV19	TRBJ1-1	TGTGCCAGTAGTATAGGGACCGTGCCAAACACTGAAGCTTTCTTT	CASSIGTVPNTEAFF
TRBD2	few	TRBV6-1	TRBJ2-1	TGTGCCAGCAGTGAAGGGGGAGGGGTTTACAATGAGCAGTTCTTC	CASSEGGGVYNEQFF
TRBD2	NA	TRBV2	TRBJ2-5	TGTGCCAGCAGTGAAGATGTAGCGGGTGGAGAGACCCAGTACTTC	CASSEDVAGGETQYF
NA	few	TRBV11-2	TRBJ2-6	TGTGCCAGCGGCAGGGCCTCTGGGGCCAACGTCCTGACTTTC	CASGRASGANVLTF
TRBD2	NA	TRBV19	TRBJ2-7	TGTGCCAGTAGTATTGGAGTAGCGGGGGTTACCTACGAGCAGTACTTC	CASSIGVAGVTYEQYF
NA	NA	TRBV7-9	TRBJ1-5	TGTGCCAGCAGCTTAGCGGGGGGGGCAGGCAATCAGCCCCAGCATTTT	CASSLAGGAGNQPQHF
TRBD2	NA	TRBV2	TRBJ2-1	TGTGCCAGCAGTGAAGACGGGACTAGCGTATACAATGAGCAGTTCTTC	CASSEDGTSVYNEQFF
NA	NA	TRBV7-9	TRBJ2-2	TGTGCCAGCAGCTTAGTAGAAGCGAACACCGGGGAGCTGTTTTTT	CASSLVEANTGELFF
NA	few	TRBV7-8	TRBJ1-6	TGTGCCAGCAGCTGGACAGTAACCAATAATTCACCCCTCCACTTT	CASSWTVTNNSPLHF
TRBD2	NA	TRBV18	TRBJ2-1	TGTGCCAGCTCACCCCGGACTAGCGGGATCTCCTACAATGAGCAGTTCTTC	CASSPRTSGISYNEQFF
NA	NA	TRBV2	TRBJ2-7	TGTGCCAGCAGGAGACTAGTACGCGAGCAGTACTTC	CASRRLVREQYF
TRBD2	few	TRBV7-8	TRBJ2-2	TGTGCCAGCAGCTCCCCGGGGGGCGGGGAGCTGTTTTTT	CASSSPGGGELFF
NA	NA	TRBV18	TRBJ1-5	TGTGCCAGCTCACCCTACAATCAGCCCCAGCATTTT	CASSPYNQPQHF
NA	NA	TRBV6-6	TRBJ1-5	TGTGCCAGCAGTCGATGGAGCCTCGAGGGGCCCCAGCATTTT	CASSRWSLEGPQHF
TRBD1	NA	TRBV11-2	TRBJ1-6	TGTGCCAGCAGCTTAAACAGGGGTTATAATTCACCCCTCCACTTT	CASSLNRGYNSPLHF
TRBD2	few	TRBV5-1	TRBJ2-3	TGCGCCAGCAGTCACGGGACTAGCGGGAACCCCGGAGATACGCAGTATTTT	CASSHGTSGNPGDTQYF
NA	NA	TRBV4-2	TRBJ1-1	TGTGCCAGCAGCCACCGGACAGTGAACACTGAAGCTTTCTTT	CASSHRTVNTEAFF
NA	NA	TRBV29-1	TRBJ1-5	TGCAGCGTCTCGGACGGACTTCTGGGCAATCAGCCCCAGCATTTT	CSVSDGLLGNQPQHF
TRBD2	NA	TRBV5-4	TRBJ2-3	TGTGCCAGCAGCTTGCTCCTAGCGGGGGTCACAGATACGCAGTATTTT	CASSLLLAGVTDTQYF
NA	medium-sized	TRBV5-6	TRBJ2-1	TGTGCCAGCAGCCGTTACAATGAGCAGTTCTTC	CASSRYNEQFF
NA	NA	TRBV27	TRBJ1-6	TGTGCCAGCAGCAAAGGGTATAATTCACCCCTCCACTTT	CASSKGYNSPLHF
NA	NA	TRBV19	TRBJ1-1	TGTGCCAGTATTGAAGTACAGGGAACGGGTGAAGCTTTCTTT	CASIEVQGTGEAFF
NA	NA	TRBV6-5	TRBJ1-2	TGTGCCAGCAGTGATAAAACCTCCGGGTATGGCTACACCTTC	CASSDKTSGYGYTF
TRBD1	NA	TRBV28	TRBJ1-4	TGTGCCAGCAGTTTTGGGCAGGGGGCGCCTAATGAAAAACTGTTTTTT	CASSFGQGAPNEKLFF
NA	NA	TRBV4-3	TRBJ1-4	TGCGCCAGCAGCCAAGATCACGGCTACACTGAAAAACTGTTTTTT	CASSQDHGYTEKLFF
TRBD2	NA	TRBV25-1	TRBJ2-2	TGTGCCAGCAGTGAAGCGGGAGTGAACACCGGGGAGCTGTTTTTT	CASSEAGVNTGELFF
NA	NA	TRBV4-2	TRBJ1-5	TGTGCCAGCAGCCTAGATACGGGACCCCGTCAGCCCCAGCATTTT	CASSLDTGPRQPQHF
TRBD1	NA	TRBV6-1	TRBJ2-7	TGTGCCAGCAGTGAAAGGGGGCGCGAGCAGTACTTC	CASSERGREQYF
TRBD2	few	TRBV4-2	TRBJ2-7	TGTGCCAGCAGCCAAGCTAGCGGGGGCGGGGGCGAGCAGTACTTC	CASSQASGGGGEQYF
NA	NA	TRBV7-8	TRBJ2-5	TGTGCCAGCAGCTCGCACCAAGAGACCCAGTACTTC	CASSSHQETQYF
NA	NA	TRBV5-4	TRBJ1-1	TGTGCCAGCAGCTCACTTCCAAGGACTGAAGCTTTCTTT	CASSSLPRTEAFF
NA	NA	TRBV6-1	TRBJ1-2	TGTGCCAGCAGTGAGATCTATGGCTACACCTTC	CASSEIYGYTF
TRBD1	NA	TRBV5-1	TRBJ1-1	TGCGCCAGCAGCTGGGGACAGGGGGCGACTGAAGCTTTCTTT	CASSWGQGATEAFF
TRBD1	NA	TRBV27	TRBJ1-2	TGTGCCAGCGGACAGGGGTATGGCTACACCTTC	CASGQGYGYTF
NA	NA	TRBV5-6	TRBJ2-5	TGTGCCAGCAGCTCTGGGCGAGGGGGGTGGGCCCAGTACTTC	CASSSGRGGWAQYF
NA	NA	TRBV10-1	TRBJ2-1	TGCGCCAGCAGTGAACGTGGTGGGAGGAATGAGCAGTTCTTC	CASSERGGRNEQFF
TRBD2	NA	TRBV5-1	TRBJ2-1	TGCGCCAGCAGCTTGGACGGCAACGGGGGGTACAATGAGCAGTTCTTC	CASSLDGNGGYNEQFF
NA	NA	TRBV10-2	TRBJ1-5	TGCGCCAGCAGTGAACACGGGACGGCGCACGAGGGGTCCCAGCATTTT	CASSEHGTAHEGSQHF
NA	NA	TRBV6-6	TRBJ1-5	TGTGCCAGCACCCTGGGGGGTCCCCAGCATTTT	CASTLGGPQHF
NA	NA	TRBV4-3	TRBJ2-2	TGCGCCAGCAGCCGTAATAGGGGTCAGGACACCGGGGAGCTGTTTTTT	CASSRNRGQDTGELFF
TRBD2	NA	TRBV4-1	TRBJ2-7	TGCGCCAGCAGCCCTCGGGGGGAATCCTACGAGCAGTACTTC	CASSPRGESYEQYF
NA	NA	TRBV11-2	TRBJ2-7	TGTGCCAGCAGCTTAGTAGGGGGACTCTACGAGCAGTACTTC	CASSLVGGLYEQYF
TRBD1	NA	TRBV2	TRBJ1-5	TGTGCCAGCAGTGAAGGGGTGGACAGGGTACAGCCCCAGCATTTT	CASSEGVDRVQPQHF
TRBD2	NA	TRBV10-3	TRBJ2-1	TGTGCCACGACTAGCGGCGACAATGAGCAGTTCTTC	CATTSGDNEQFF
TRBD1	few	TRBV30	TRBJ1-6	TGTGCCTGGATGTCAGGACAGGGTTATTCACCCCTCCACTTT	CAWMSGQGYSPLHF
NA	NA	TRBV21-1	TRBJ1-2	TGTGCCAGCAGCAACACGGGACTCCCCTATGGCTACACCTTC	CASSNTGLPYGYTF